This T cell receptor beta chain emerged from a study of T cell responses to AZD1222 COVID-19 vaccine. The study's findings and limits: Sampled repertoires all dated from after the peak T cell response. Spike-specific TCR breadth and depth rose after two AZD1222 doses. Donors in the cohort were predominantly white British and more often female, and clonal diversity was possibly underestimated.

The data were produced by immunoSEQ multiplex PCR, yet TCRdb's version contains in-frame clones alone and is incomplete. The data show about 110,000 clones, around 93% seen once. Researchers grouped second doses given at about 4 or about 12 weeks into one pool. On this clone: Its cognate antigen is unknown.

V lost 2 bases and J lost 6; bases outside the gene matches: 9. The germline gives CDR1 MGHRA, CDR2 YSYEKL. The CDR3 consists of 17 residues. The receptor's source is an adult who received the AZD1222 COVID-19 vaccine. The chain employs TRBV4-1 and TRBJ2-1, with 11 positions matching TRBD1. Specimen: peripheral blood, collected 28 days after the second AZD1222 dose. In DNA, the CDR3 is TGCGCCAGCAGCCAACCCCCCCCCGGGACAGGGGGCAATGAGCAGTTCTTC. Amino acids: CASSQPPPGTGGNEQFF.